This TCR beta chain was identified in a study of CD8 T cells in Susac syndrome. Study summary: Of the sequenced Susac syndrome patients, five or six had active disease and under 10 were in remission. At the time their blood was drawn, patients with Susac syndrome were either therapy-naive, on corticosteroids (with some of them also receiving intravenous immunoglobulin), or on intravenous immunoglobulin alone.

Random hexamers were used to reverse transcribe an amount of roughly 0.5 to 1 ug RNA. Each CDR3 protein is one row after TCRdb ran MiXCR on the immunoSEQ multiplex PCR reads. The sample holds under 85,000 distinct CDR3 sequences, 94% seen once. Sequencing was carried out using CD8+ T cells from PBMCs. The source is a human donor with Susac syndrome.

CDR3: CASSLAGLAKNIQYF. The CDR3 DNA is TGTGCCAGCAGCTTGGCAGGCCTAGCCAAAAACATTCAGTACTTC. The chain recombines TRBV5-6 with TRBJ2-4; D is unclear. The CDR3 has 15 residues. Germline CDR1 is SGHDT and CDR2 is YYEEEE. The germline V and J ends were trimmed by 0 bases and 0 bases, with 7 bases remaining between them.